What follows describes a single T cell receptor (beta chain). These data belong to a study of technical replicates of blood from several donors. The method was immunoSEQ multiplex PCR; TCRdb's version includes in-frame clones alone and lacks a portion of them. The data show about 61,000 clones, almost 97% seen once. Germline V gene sequence: CDR1 SGHNT, CDR2 YENEEA. The CDR3 loop spans 16 amino acids. This receptor was taken from a human donor in good health. This chain links TRBV11-3 with TRBJ2-5; D perhaps matches TRBD2 (6 bases). The J call may be wrong; the DNA end is better matched by TRBJ2-7. Sequencing was carried out using T cells isolated from PBMCs. The CDR3 sequence: CASSLDRGGGSYEQYF. Here the CDR3 DNA reads TGTGCCAGCAGCTTAGATCGGGGAGGCGGCTCCTACGAGCAGTACTTC.